This TCR beta chain was sequenced in a study of blood T cells in healthy people across ages. At the level of the study: Template switching captured about one barcoded beta molecule per two T cells. General study results and limits: A roughly linear fall in TCR beta diversity per million T cells was seen with increasing age. Those diversity estimates obtained from one million T cells were thought to be underestimates.

As for this clonotype: The antigen is unknown.

The use of a sample-barcoded 5' primer and a J-beta primer mix characterized a second PCR of about 7 to 12 cycles. TCRdb fed the 5' RACE reads into MiXCR, producing one record per CDR3 protein. The sample yields about 1,800,000 distinct CDR3 sequences, roughly 27% seen once. The sample consisted of blood. This sequence originates from a woman aged 25 to 39 in good health.

The CDR3 region has the DNA TGTGCCAGCAGTCCCGGACAGGGGGCTTTTGATGAGCAGTTCTTC. Translation: CASSPGQGAFDEQFF. V and J are TRBV2 and TRBJ2-1; 11 positions match TRBD1. CDR3 size: 15 residues. The V and J ends lost 5 bases and 8 bases, in that order; junction bases with no gene match: 8. Germline V gene data show CDR1 as SNHLY and CDR2 as FYNNEI.